This T cell receptor (beta chain) was observed in a study of control samples from healthy donors and cancer patients. Using immunoSEQ multiplex PCR, the repertoire was profiled, and TCRdb retains in-frame clones only, with some absent. In the table there are 170,000 or so clones, 85% to 95% of which are singletons. Trimming left V 2 bases short and J 8 bases short, with 16 bases between. The germline gives CDR1 ENHRY, CDR2 SYGVKD. This CDR3 region has 15 residues. The chain combines TRBV10-3 with TRBJ1-5, with D maybe TRBD1 (5 bases). The sequence came from a woman aged 18 to 35 in good health. Sequenced material: blood. The CDR3 DNA is TGTGCCATCAGTGAGAGCAGGGAACTAAAGGAGCCCCAGCATTTT. This codes for CAISESRELKEPQHF.